This T cell receptor (beta chain) was retrieved from a study of CD8 T cells in ankylosing spondylitis. As for this clonotype: No antigen is known for it.

Quantitative 5'-RACE with molecular barcodes was used to make the TCR beta libraries. TCRdb re-called the 5' RACE reads with MiXCR, one entry per CDR3 protein. Seen here are about 240,000 distinct CDR3 sequences, roughly 10% observed once, and the top ten hold under 7%. Broader study findings: Seemingly characteristic of ankylosing spondylitis blood was a TCR beta motif consisting of about 8 highly homologous variants. Matched ankylosing spondylitis synovial fluid reportedly showed significant enrichment of disease-linked clones.

Germline-derived CDR1 and CDR2 are KGHSH and LQKENI. Trimming took 4 bases from V and 1 from J, leaving 16 bases between them. The length of the CDR3 is 17 residues. Sequenced sample: blood, either unsorted or a sorted T cell fraction (not recorded which). The chain is built from TRBV18 and TRBJ1-4; maybe TRBD1 (5 bases). This receptor was obtained from a male donor with ankylosing spondylitis or in good health (not recorded which). CDR3 sequence reads: CASSLHQGPGTNEKLFF. The CDR3 DNA is TGTGCCAGCTCACTGCACCAGGGCCCGGGAACTAATGAAAAACTGTTTTTT.